This T cell receptor (beta chain) was sequenced for a study of blood T cells in healthy people across ages. Study conclusions and caveats: Relative to aged donors, long-lived donors carried more naive CD4+ cells and displayed higher diversity.

Every participating donor contributed approximately 10 milliliters of peripheral blood through a draw. Per-sample yields of isolated PBMCs were at least 6 million. A note on this clonotype: Its specificity is unknown.

PCR was performed a second time for about 6 to 12 cycles using a sample-barcoded 5' primer and a J-beta primer mix. Unique molecular identifiers of 12 random nucleotides labeled each cDNA. TCRdb used MiXCR to reprocess the 5' RACE reads, holding one entry per CDR3 protein. The data contain just under 750,000 distinct CDR3 sequences, 20% to 25% of them singletons. The specimen was blood. This TCR came from a man in his 70s in good health.

DNA for the CDR3: TGTGCCAGCAGCCAAGGTGCGGGCCCGGTAAAAGAGACCCAGTACTTC. Translation: CASSQGAGPVKETQYF. The gene calls are TRBV14 and TRBJ2-5, with D perhaps TRBD2 (5 bases). CDR1 is SGHDN, CDR2 FVKESK, per germline. The ends were cut back, 1 base at V and 3 bases at J, with 15 bases in the middle. The CDR3 has 16 amino acids.